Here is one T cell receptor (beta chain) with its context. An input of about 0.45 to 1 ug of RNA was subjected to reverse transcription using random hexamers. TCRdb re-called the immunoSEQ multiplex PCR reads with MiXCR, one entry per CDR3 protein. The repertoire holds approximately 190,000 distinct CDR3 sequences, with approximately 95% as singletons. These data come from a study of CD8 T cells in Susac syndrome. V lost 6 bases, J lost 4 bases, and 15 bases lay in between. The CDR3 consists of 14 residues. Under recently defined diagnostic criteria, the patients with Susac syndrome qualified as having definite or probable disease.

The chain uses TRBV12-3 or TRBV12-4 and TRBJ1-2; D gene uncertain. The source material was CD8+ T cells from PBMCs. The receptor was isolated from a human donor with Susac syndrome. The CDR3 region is CASSPATAGYGYTF. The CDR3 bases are TGTGCCAGCAGCCCGGCGACCGCGGGCTATGGCTACACCTTC.